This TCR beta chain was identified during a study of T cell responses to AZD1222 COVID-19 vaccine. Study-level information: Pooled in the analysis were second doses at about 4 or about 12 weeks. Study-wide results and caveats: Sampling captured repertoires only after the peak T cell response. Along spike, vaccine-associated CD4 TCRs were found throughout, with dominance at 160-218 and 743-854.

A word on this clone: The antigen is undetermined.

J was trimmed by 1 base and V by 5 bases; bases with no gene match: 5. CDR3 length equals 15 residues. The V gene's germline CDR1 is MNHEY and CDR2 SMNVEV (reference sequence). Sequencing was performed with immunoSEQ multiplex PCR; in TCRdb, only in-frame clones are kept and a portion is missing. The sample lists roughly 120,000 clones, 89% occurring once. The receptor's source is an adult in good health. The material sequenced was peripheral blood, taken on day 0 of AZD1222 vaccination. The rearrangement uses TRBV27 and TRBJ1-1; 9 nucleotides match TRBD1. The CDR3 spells CASSQDRGWNTEAFF. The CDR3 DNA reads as TGTGCCAGCAGTCAGGACAGGGGTTGGAACACTGAAGCTTTCTTT.